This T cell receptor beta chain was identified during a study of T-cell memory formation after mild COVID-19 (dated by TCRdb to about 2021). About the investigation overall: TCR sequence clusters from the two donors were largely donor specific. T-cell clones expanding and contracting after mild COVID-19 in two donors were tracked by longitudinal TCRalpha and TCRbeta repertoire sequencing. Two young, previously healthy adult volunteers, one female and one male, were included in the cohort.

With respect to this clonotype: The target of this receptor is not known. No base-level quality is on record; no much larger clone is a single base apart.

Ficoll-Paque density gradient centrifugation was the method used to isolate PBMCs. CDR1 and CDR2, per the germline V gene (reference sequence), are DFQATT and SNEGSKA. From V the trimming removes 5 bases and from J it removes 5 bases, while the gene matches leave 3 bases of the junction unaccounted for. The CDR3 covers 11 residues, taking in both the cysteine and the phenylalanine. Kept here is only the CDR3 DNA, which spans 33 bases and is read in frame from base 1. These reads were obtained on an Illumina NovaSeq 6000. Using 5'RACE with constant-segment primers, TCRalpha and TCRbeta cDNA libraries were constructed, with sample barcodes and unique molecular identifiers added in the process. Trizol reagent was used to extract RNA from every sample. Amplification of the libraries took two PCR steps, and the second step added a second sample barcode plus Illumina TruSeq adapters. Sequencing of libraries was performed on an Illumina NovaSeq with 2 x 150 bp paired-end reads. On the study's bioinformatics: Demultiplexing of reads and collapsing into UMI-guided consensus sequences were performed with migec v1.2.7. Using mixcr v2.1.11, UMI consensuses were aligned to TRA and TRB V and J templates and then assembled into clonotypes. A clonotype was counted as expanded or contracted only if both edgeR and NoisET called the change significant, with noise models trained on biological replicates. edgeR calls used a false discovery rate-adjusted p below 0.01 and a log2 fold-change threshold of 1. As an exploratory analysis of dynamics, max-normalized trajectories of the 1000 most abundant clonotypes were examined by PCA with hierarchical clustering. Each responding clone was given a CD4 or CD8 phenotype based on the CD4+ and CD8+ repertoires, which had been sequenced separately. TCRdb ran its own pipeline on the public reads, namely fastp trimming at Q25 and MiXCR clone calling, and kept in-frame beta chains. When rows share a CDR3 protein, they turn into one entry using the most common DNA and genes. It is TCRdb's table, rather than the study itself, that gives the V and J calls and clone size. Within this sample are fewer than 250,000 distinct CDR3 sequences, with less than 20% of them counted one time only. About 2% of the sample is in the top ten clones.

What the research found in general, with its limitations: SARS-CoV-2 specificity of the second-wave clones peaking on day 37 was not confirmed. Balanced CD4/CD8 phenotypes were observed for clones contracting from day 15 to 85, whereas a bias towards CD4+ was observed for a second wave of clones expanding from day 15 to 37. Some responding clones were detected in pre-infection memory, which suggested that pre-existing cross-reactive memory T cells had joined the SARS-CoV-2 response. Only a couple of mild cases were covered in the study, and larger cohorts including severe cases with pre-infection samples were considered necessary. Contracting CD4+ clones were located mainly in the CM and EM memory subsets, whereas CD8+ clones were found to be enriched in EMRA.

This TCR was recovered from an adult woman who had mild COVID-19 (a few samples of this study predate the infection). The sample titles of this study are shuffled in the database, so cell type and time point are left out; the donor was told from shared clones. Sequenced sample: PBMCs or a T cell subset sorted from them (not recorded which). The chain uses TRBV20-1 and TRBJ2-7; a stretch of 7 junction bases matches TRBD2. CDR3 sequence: CSAGLVNEQYF. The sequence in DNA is TGCAGTGCTGGACTAGTAAACGAGCAGTACTTC.